The clone carrying this T cell receptor (beta chain) was observed a handful of times. This record belongs to a study of blood T cell repertoires in COVID-19. Study information: COVID-19 samples, acute and convalescent, were from the United States, Italy and Spain.

How the authors handled the data: Amplified reference gene primers provided the basis for estimating nucleated cell counts. TCRdb's table, derived via immunoSEQ multiplex PCR, lists solely in-frame clones and lacks some. That table is the source of V, J and clone size, and D and trimming were worked out from the DNA. The sample holds about 120,000 clones; 60% to 85% are singletons and the top ten take 2.3%. The clonotype was recovered from a man between 65 and 80 years old with acute or convalescent COVID-19. Sequencing input: peripheral blood.

CDR3 amino acids: CASAGIFAGNQPQHF. CDR3 DNA sequence: TGTGCCAGCGCAGGGATCTTTGCCGGAAATCAGCCCCAGCATTTT. The J gene is TRBJ1-5, the V gene TRBV19; D possibly corresponds to TRBD1 (5 bases). The V and J ends lost 9 bases and 4 bases respectively, with 19 bases between them. CDR3 length: 15 residues. Germline-derived CDR1 and CDR2 are LNHDA and SQIVND (reference sequence).